This T cell receptor beta chain was identified during a study of T cell responses to AZD1222 COVID-19 vaccine. The table came from immunoSEQ multiplex PCR; TCRdb's copy has only in-frame clones and leaves some out. The data contain approximately 150,000 clones, approximately 86% of them singletons. The CDR3 runs 12 residues. Germline V gene lookup returns CDR1 MNHEY and CDR2 SMNVEV (reference sequence). Trimming removed 5 bases at V and 7 bases at J, with 12 bases between. This clone was recorded once. Sequencing was performed on peripheral blood, taken 28 days after the second dose of the MenACWY control vaccine. The chain joins TRBV27 to TRBJ2-7, with a possible D match to TRBD2 (5 bases). The TCR was taken from an adult who received the MenACWY meningococcal vaccine as a control. CDR3 protein: CASSPLGSEQYF. Written as DNA, the CDR3 is TGTGCCAGCAGTCCTTTGGGGAGTGAGCAGTACTTC.